These 16 T cell receptor beta chains were sequenced from one sample in a study of response to subunit inactivated influenza vaccine. TCRdb passed the RT-PCR reads through MiXCR, listing each CDR3 protein once. The sample holds about 530,000 distinct CDR3 sequences, approximately 13% seen once. Sequenced material: PBMCs from blood, taken roughly 46 days after vaccination. These receptors originate from a man aged 50 to 59 who received an inactivated influenza vaccine.

The chain carries TRBV4-3 and TRBJ1-2; 8 bases map to TRBD1. CDR1 and CDR2 (germline): LGHNA, YSLEER. V gave up 0 bases and J gave up 3 bases; unmatched junction bases: 6. The CDR3 runs 16 residues. The CDR3 region has the DNA TGCGCCAGCAGCCAAGAGTTGGGGACAGGCTACTATGGCTACACCTTC. This encodes CASSQELGTGYYGYTF.

The CDR3 nucleotides read TGTGCCTTCAGTTCCCCGAGGCGGGGGTTTGGCTCTGGGGCCAACGTCCTGACTTTC. Translating it yields CAFSSPRRGFGSGANVLTF. The chain carries TRBV3-1 and TRBJ2-6; 7 nucleotides line up with TRBD2. Germline CDR1 and CDR2: LGHDT and YNNKEL (reference sequence). The CDR3 loop spans 19 amino acids. Trimming at V came to 11 bases and at J to 0 bases, leaving 19 bases not matched to a gene.

The sample holds many counts of this clonotype. This sequence joins TRBV4-1 and TRBJ1-1; D perhaps matches TRBD1 (5 bases). The CDR3 loop spans 14 amino acids. CDR1 and CDR2 from the germline V gene are MGHRA and YSYEKL. Trimming shortened V by 1 base and J by 3 bases, and 9 bases separated the two germline ends. For the CDR3, the DNA is TGCGCCAGCAGCCAAGTACAGGCCTACACTGAAGCTTTCTTT. It yields the protein CASSQVQAYTEAFF.

This clonotype was seen repeatedly, ten times or more. This CDR3 reads CASSPIGLEQFF. CDR3 bases: TGTGCCAGCAGCCCCATTGGCCTCGAGCAGTTCTTC. This chain uses TRBV4-2 with TRBJ2-1; D is undetermined. This CDR3 has 12 amino acids. Trimming took 4 bases from V and 10 from J, leaving 11 bases between them. Germline V gene data show CDR1 as LGHNA and CDR2 as YNFKEQ.

This clonotype was recorded a few times. As DNA, the CDR3 is TGCAGCGTTGAGGAGGGACCGGGGACCCAGTACTTC. This translates into CSVEEGPGTQYF. The chain uses TRBV29-1 and TRBJ2-5, with a weak D call TRBD2 (6 bases). The CDR3 runs 12 residues. CDR1 is SQVTM and CDR2 is ANQGSEA in the germline V gene. V shed 3 bases and J shed 7 bases, with 12 bases lying between them.

The rearrangement uses TRBV19 and TRBJ1-6, with TRBD1 as a possible D gene (5 bases). The CDR3 totals 15 residues. The germline CDR1 and CDR2 sequences are LNHDA and SQIVND (reference sequence). Trimming shortened V by 5 bases and J by 8 bases, and 16 bases separated the two germline ends. CDR3: CASSSGRRGDSPLHF. The CDR3 nucleotides read TGTGCCAGTAGTTCCGGCCGTCGAGGGGATTCACCCCTCCACTTT. Supplemented by reference TRBV19 and TRBJ1-6, the full variable domain reads DGGITQSPKYLFRKEGQNVTLSCEQNLNHDAMYWYRQDPGQGLRLIYYSQIVNDFQKGDIAEGYSVSREKKESFPLTVTSAQKNPTAFYLCASSSGRRGDSPLHFGNGTRLTVT.

The V and J genes are TRBV5-1 and TRBJ2-2, with 10 bases matching TRBD1. CDR3 length: 15 residues. The ends lost 5 bases at V and 7 bases at J; junction bases unmatched: 8. The V gene's germline CDR1 is SGHRS and CDR2 YFSETQ. The CDR3 coding sequence is TGCGCCAGCAGTCTGACAGGGGGCGCCGGCGGGGAGCTGTTTTTT. Translation: CASSLTGGAGGELFF.

The chain has TRBV29-1 and TRBJ2-7, with unresolved D. CDR1 is SQVTM, CDR2 ANQGSEA, per germline. The V end lost 7 bases, the J end lost 3 bases, and 13 bases lay between the germline ends. CDR3 size: 12 residues. The CDR3 loop reads CSAVLVGYEQYF. CDR3 DNA: TGCAGCGCAGTCTTAGTTGGCTACGAGCAGTACTTC.

The chain links TRBV28 to TRBJ2-7, with 11 bases matching TRBD2. Germline loops: CDR1 MDHEN, CDR2 SYDVKM. The J segment lost 8 bases and the V segment lost 5 bases, leaving 11 bases of the junction unmatched. The CDR3 totals 15 residues. CDR3 in amino acids: CASSRSVAGGPQQYF. The DNA for the CDR3 is TGTGCCAGCAGTCGATCCGTAGCGGGAGGGCCCCAGCAGTACTTC.

This clonotype turned up a few times. The chain has TRBV20-1 and TRBJ1-2; D call uncertain. This CDR3 region has 14 residues. V was trimmed by 5 bases and J by 4 bases, leaving 17 bases between them. Germline V gene data show CDR1 as DFQATT and CDR2 as SNEGSKA (reference sequence). CDR3 protein: CSAPETAVVYGYTF. The CDR3 DNA follows: TGCAGTGCTCCTGAAACGGCAGTCGTCTATGGCTACACCTTC.

V and J are TRBV6-1 and TRBJ1-5, with a tentative D call TRBD1 (5 bases). The CDR3 length is 16 residues. Germline V lookup: CDR1 MNHNS, CDR2 SASEGT. V lost 5 bases to trimming and J lost 0 bases, with 14 bases between them. The CDR3 sequence: CASSLGGVNSNQPQHF. DNA for the CDR3: TGTGCCAGCAGTCTAGGAGGGGTTAATAGCAATCAGCCCCAGCATTTT.

The chain links TRBV10-3 to TRBJ2-2, with 13 bases aligning to TRBD2. The V and J ends lost 6 bases and 4 bases, in that order; junction bases with no gene match: 2. Germline CDR1 is ENHRY and CDR2 is SYGVKD. This CDR3 comprises 15 residues. CDR3 region: CAISGLAGVTGELFF. The DNA of the CDR3 is TGTGCCATCAGCGGACTAGCGGGAGTCACCGGGGAGCTGTTTTTT.

Relative to its sample, this clonotype is medium-sized (0.01 to 0.1%). The chain recombines TRBV21-1 with TRBJ2-7; TRBD1 was called by the table and not checked on the DNA. TRBV21-1 is noted as a pseudogene. This CDR3 spans 16 amino acids. The CDR3 region has the DNA TGTGCCAGCAGCAAAGTACGGGACAGGGGAAACTACGAGCAGTACTTC. This translates into CASSKVRDRGNYEQYF.

This clonotype was seen many times. The chain carries TRBV15 and TRBJ2-5; weak D call: TRBD1 (5 bases). The CDR3 totals 16 residues. Germline CDR1 LNHNV, CDR2 YYDKDF (reference sequence). Trimming took 1 base from V and 0 from J, leaving 12 bases between them. The CDR3 DNA sequence: TGTGCCACCAGCAGAGCCACAGGAGAGCACCAAGAGACCCAGTACTTC. Translated: CATSRATGEHQETQYF.

The rearrangement uses TRBV12-5 and TRBJ1-1, with no clear D. The CDR3 totals 13 residues. V gave up 3 bases and J gave up 5 bases, with 10 bases separating them. CDR1 is LGHNT and CDR2 is FRNRAP in the germline V gene. The CDR3 nucleotides read TGTGCTAGTGGTTTAGAGTCTGTAACTGAAGCTTTCTTT. It encodes CASGLESVTEAFF.

This clonotype was detected many times. This sequence joins TRBV10-2 and TRBJ2-3; the D is unclear. Per the germline V gene, CDR1 is WSHSY and CDR2 is SAAADI. The CDR3 is 15 residues long. V shed 3 bases and J shed 4 bases, with 14 bases lying between them. CDR3 region: CASSETPDLPDTQYF. CDR3 coding DNA: TGCGCCAGCAGTGAAACCCCGGACCTTCCAGATACGCAGTATTTT.